This TCR beta chain was found in a study of T cells in Graves' hyperthyroidism and ophthalmopathy. The study's findings and limits: A model built on 13 V-J features separated ophthalmopathy from stable hyperthyroidism.

This clonotype has at least ten counts. Its antigen is unidentified. It was RNA transcripts that yielded the amplified TCR beta CDR3 regions. HTBI primers were employed in a first-round RT-PCR of the TCR CDR3. TCRdb reprocessed the multiplex PCR reads with MiXCR, giving one entry per CDR3 protein. The sample has 390,000 or so distinct CDR3 sequences, roughly 14% seen once. The receptor was isolated from a young man with Graves' ophthalmopathy. The sequenced material came from blood.

CDR3 DNA: TGTGCCTGGGGGAGACCAGGAACGCAGTACTTC. Translated, it gives CAWGRPGTQYF. The chain has TRBV30 and TRBJ2-7, with D perhaps matching TRBD2 (5 bases). V was trimmed by 5 bases and J by 9 bases, leaving 14 bases between them. This CDR3 region has 11 residues. CDR1 and CDR2 from the germline V gene are GTSNPN and SVGIG (reference sequence).